This T cell receptor beta chain was documented in a study of cytomegalovirus exposure and HLA in healthy donors (dated by TCRdb to between 2016 and 2019). Looking at the study overall: In an earlier analysis of approximately 640 of the donors, approximately 300 Gb of sequence data and 120 million or so unique TCR beta sequences from roughly 180 million T cells were reported. Approximately 310 gigabases of sequencing data and around 80 million unique TCR sequences made up an early release that covered fewer than 650 HLA-typed donors. Of the 300 to 500 genotyped donors, 81% were placed in the genetic ancestry cluster associated with self-reported Caucasian donors. The aim of the study was to test whether cataloging public T cell receptors could identify signatures of past pathogen exposure. The study used immunosequencing to profile the T cell repertoires of 666 subjects and linked those repertoires to cytomegalovirus serostatus. Besides the first cohort of 666 subjects, a separate validation cohort made up of 120 different subjects was used. High-throughput TCR immunosequencing, statistical association of individual TCRs with disease status, and machine learning were combined to predict cytomegalovirus infection status. In a later analysis, previously published TCR beta repertoires from 600 to 850 donors were re-analyzed and high-resolution HLA genotyping was added so that TCR occurrence patterns could be studied. Rather than drawing on any new phenotypic data, the later analysis identified candidate immune exposures from TCR beta sequences and the way those sequences occurred across donors. An earlier analysis of 587 of the donors used high-throughput TCR beta sequencing to judge whether each TCR beta V gene segment behaved as functional or pseudogenic. Donor age, sex, ethnicity and CMV serostatus were collected together with the repertoire data. In a later genetic analysis, genome-wide SNP genotypes for about 65% of the 666 donors were used, and that subset was treated as a discovery cohort. Every repertoire in the discovery cohort had been generated on one and the same sequencing platform. Class I and class II HLA loci were covered by the typing at four-digit resolution. The number of typed donors differed by locus: 629-630 for A, B, C, DRB1 and DQB1; 500 to 550 for DQA1; approximately 600 for DPA1; and 400 to 480 for DPB1. Roughly 5 DR-DQ haplotypes were handled as single units for association and clustering, since linkage in the cohort was strong. Among about 360 genotyped donors of the cohort, an average of approximately 240,000 unique TCR beta nucleotide sequences were sequenced per donor, roughly 18% of them non-productive.

In total, around 600 healthy bone marrow donors made up the cohort. All cohort members were sampled while nominally healthy, although unrecorded immune exposures were likely present. The donor tested CMV seronegative and was one of the 352 seronegative cohort members. Every donor gave a peripheral blood sample, and the peripheral blood mononuclear cells from that sample were used for TCR beta sequencing. Genomic DNA extraction from the blood cell samples was performed with the Qiagen DNeasy Blood Extraction Kit. As concerns this clone: No antigen is known for it. Base qualities are not recorded, but no much larger clone differs from it by a single base.

The germline V gene supplies CDR1 MNHNS and CDR2 SASEGT. The CDR3 contains 14 residues, cysteine and phenylalanine counted. The entry retains the CDR3 DNA only, 42 bases that are in frame from base 1. V is shortened by 3 bases, J by 5 bases, and the region joining them spans 14 bases. Receptor libraries were prepared by the immunoSEQ multiplex PCR assay. For the multiplex PCR, a mixture combining 60 forward primers for TCR Vbeta segments and 13 reverse primers for TCR Jbeta segments was used. The CDR3 region of rearranged TCR beta genes was amplified from genomic DNA with a multiplex PCR assay. Amplified TCR beta libraries were sequenced as 87-base-pair reads on the Illumina HiSeq System. The published analysis was carried out like this. In a later analysis, some 80 million unique TCR beta chains were counted across the 690 or so repertoires, and roughly 10 million of these chains were shared by at least two donors. A nearest-neighbor algorithm error-corrected the raw reads and collapsed the reads into unique sequences, merging closely related sequences to remove PCR and sequencing errors. V, D and J gene segments were assigned by aligning CDR3 sequences to IMGT reference sequences. For a sequence to be retained, at least a six-nucleotide match to both a V gene segment and a J gene segment was required. Rearrangements were classified as productive when the CDR3 lacked stop codons and remained in frame with V and J, and all other rearrangements were classified as non-productive. Following IMGT convention, CDR3 was defined as the stretch from the second conserved V-encoded cysteine to the conserved J-encoded phenylalanine. The earlier analysis of some 600 of the donors excluded sequences that lacked an unambiguous match to a single V gene segment. An earlier analysis of a few hundred of the donors called V segments functional above 56.7% productive rearrangements and segregating when the between-donor standard deviation exceeded 5%. A statistical classification framework was built to diagnose cytomegalovirus status from the catalog of TCR beta chain sequences. In a later analysis, V and J genes were assigned by comparing TCR nucleotide sequences against IMGT/GENE-DB human TR gene sequences. In a later analysis, CDR3 sequences and most-parsimonious VDJ recombination scenarios were assigned using the TCRdist pipeline. In a later analysis, each TCR beta chain was defined by its CDR3 amino acid sequence together with its V-gene family, and reads lacking a unique V-gene family were excluded. As a way to deal with suspected cross-contamination and a sequencing artifact, a later analysis dropped hundreds of nucleotide sequences that were highly shared and had low generation probability. In a later analysis, a clonal expansion index for each public chain was calculated from normalized within-repertoire ranks of inferred template counts. A later analysis computed generation probabilities with a VDJ recombination model fitted to out-of-frame rearrangements, and checked the results against IGoR. In a later analysis, TCR-TCR, TCR-HLA and TCR-CMV co-occurrence was scored with hypergeometric tests, and a repertoire-size bias correction was applied to TCR pairs. False discovery rates were estimated in a later analysis by permuting HLA or CMV assignments 20 times. In a later analysis, co-occurring TCRs were grouped using DBSCAN, and TCRdist sequence similarity was added for clustering within HLA-allele-positive subsets. Co-occurrence clustering excluded repertoires with fewer than 30,000 or more than 120,000 public chains, plus five with anomalous nucleotide sharing. Drawn from immuneACCESS, this table holds only the in-frame rearrangements with V and J called that TCRdb kept. Clones are partly lost; checked studies trace under half to an unresolved V gene and leave the rest unexplained. V, J and clone size reflect that table, while D and trimming were determined from the DNA. Counted in this sample were 130,000 or so clones; around 77% of them appeared once. The top ten hold approximately 0.86% of the sample.

What the study reported, not specific to this receptor: Linkage disequilibrium might explain the correlated functional status among segregating V segments, but an unknown experimental factor could not be ruled out. For the cohort, immune exposure information was limited to CMV serostatus. An earlier analysis of around 500 of the donors showed that most TCR beta V segments appeared in productive rearrangements either about 87% or about 30% of the time, which broadly matched IMGT annotations. A later analysis found that TCR association rates varied across HLA loci, with DRB1 alleles showing the most associated TCRs and HLA-C alleles the fewest. An association between a missense DCLRE1C variant and V-gene and J-gene trimming of TCR beta chains was found in a later genetic analysis and replicated in an independent cohort. In the study, around 160 TCR beta chains were listed as associated with cytomegalovirus. Because counts were too low, seventeen rarely observed V segments, including chromosome 9 orphons, were excluded from the earlier analysis of 587 of the donors. The 87-base-pair reads could not distinguish some IMGT-functional V segments, including TRBV6-2 and TRBV6-3, so those segments were excluded. When HLA alleles, especially DR and DQ, strongly co-occurred, TCR associations were difficult to assign to individual alleles. The authors suggested that the approach could potentially be extended to other disease states and immunological phenotypes. In a later analysis, most CMV-associated TCR beta chains were found to appear HLA-restricted, with HLA associations seemingly driven largely by CMV exposure. A few of the identified cytomegalovirus-associated TCR beta chains were confirmed in vitro to be specific for cytomegalovirus antigens. The sequencing pipeline was judged likely to have produced a cluster of highly shared sequence variants as a technical artifact. A later genetic analysis reported fewer N-insertions in productive TCRs among donors in an Asian-associated ancestry cluster than the roughly 620-donor mean. The classifier was reported to diagnose cytomegalovirus status with high specificity and sensitivity in both the original cohort and the validation cohort. Across donors, most TCR sequences were observed very rarely, whereas some public TCRs were present in many individuals. In a later analysis, HLA-associated TCR beta chains showed more clonal expansion and lower generation probabilities than non-associated chains that were equally common. A later analysis associated 16,951 TCR beta sequences with specific HLA alleles at a false discovery rate of 0.05. Roughly uniform sequencing depth across donors was assumed in presence/absence analyses, although this assumption may not hold. According to a later analysis, parvovirus B19, influenza, CMV and Epstein-Barr virus appeared linked to several top co-occurrence clusters. HLA typing was unavailable for some donors at each locus, so association tests used only the typed subset. A further reported finding was that TCR beta sequences accurately predicted the HLA-A and HLA-B alleles for most subjects in the first cohort. Only TCR beta chains were sequenced in this cohort, and the absence of alpha or paired-chain data limited detectable features.

The TCR sequence derives from a woman in her sixties in good health and CMV-seronegative. The chain links TRBV6-1 with TRBJ2-7, with the D segment identity uncertain. Source material: PBMCs. The nucleotide sequence is TGTGCCAGCAGTGACGCAGGTCCCCCTGACGAGCAGTACTTC. Its product reads: CASSDAGPPDEQYF.